The 14 T cell receptor beta chains listed next were all sequenced from one sample in a study of T cells in Graves' hyperthyroidism and ophthalmopathy. Authors of the study amplified TCR beta CDR3 regions from RNA transcripts. An initial round of RT-PCR targeting the TCR CDR3 relied on the HTBI primer set. TCRdb re-called the multiplex PCR reads through MiXCR, storing one row per CDR3 protein. The sample gives around 720,000 distinct CDR3 sequences, about a third of which show up once; about a third is in the top ten. Input material: blood. The source is a woman aged 35 to 49 with Graves' hyperthyroidism.

This clonotype was detected many times. The chain combines TRBV10-3 with TRBJ1-1; D is possibly TRBD1 (5 bases). CDR3 length equals 13 residues. Germline CDR1 and CDR2: ENHRY and SYGVKD. V was cut by 10 bases and J by 5 bases, with 17 bases left in between. DNA for the CDR3: TGTGCCACCACGGGGCGGGGGAGGACTGAAGCTTTCTTT. Translated, it gives CATTGRGRTEAFF.

This clonotype has ten or more counts. The chain recombines TRBV20-1 with TRBJ2-5, with 7 bases aligning to TRBD2. Germline V gene sequence: CDR1 DFQATT, CDR2 SNEGSKA (reference sequence). The CDR3 runs 13 residues. With V trimmed by 6 bases and J by 2 bases, 6 bases remained unmatched. The CDR3 reads CSATLGGQETQYF. CDR3 in DNA: TGCAGTGCGACCTTGGGGGGGCAAGAGACCCAGTACTTC.

This clonotype has only a few counts. The chain employs TRBV13 and TRBJ2-7; D may be TRBD2 (5 bases). The ends were cut back, 5 bases at V and 0 bases at J, with 14 bases in the middle. This CDR3 comprises 15 residues. Germline V gene lookup returns CDR1 PRHDT and CDR2 FYEKMQ (reference sequence). The CDR3 nucleotides are TGTGCCAGCAGCCACCGACTAAATATCTCCTACGAGCAGTACTTC. It yields the protein CASSHRLNISYEQYF.

The V gene is TRBV2, the J gene TRBJ1-5, with a possible D match to TRBD1 (5 bases). Trimming removed 4 bases from V and 7 bases from J, with 11 bases in between. Per the germline V gene, CDR1 is SNHLY and CDR2 is FYNNEI. The CDR3 extends over 13 amino acids. CDR3 loop: CASSARAGQPQHF. Here the CDR3 DNA reads TGTGCCAGCAGTGCCAGGGCGGGACAGCCCCAGCATTTT.

The rearrangement links TRBV7-2 to TRBJ1-1, with D possibly TRBD1 on 5 matching bases. The CDR3 extends over 14 amino acids. Germline values: CDR1 SGHTA, CDR2 FQGNSA. V shed 5 bases and J shed 4 bases, with 14 bases lying between them. The CDR3 sequence is CASSRDSLATEAFF. CDR3 sequence (DNA): TGTGCCAGCAGCCGGGACTCGCTTGCCACTGAAGCTTTCTTT.

The V call is TRBV12-3 or TRBV12-4, the J call TRBJ1-1, with unresolved D. V lost 7 bases and J lost 0, with 12 bases in between. The CDR3 is 14 amino acids. For the CDR3, the DNA is TGTGCCAGCACCCCTGGACCGCTGAACACTGAAGCTTTCTTT. Translated: CASTPGPLNTEAFF.

This clonotype came up many times. The chain is built from TRBV29-1 and TRBJ1-2; 8 bases are a match to TRBD1. The trim removed 6 bases at V and 3 bases at J, leaving 6 bases unmatched. CDR1 and CDR2 from the germline V gene are SQVTM and ANQGSEA. The CDR3 is 13 amino acids. CDR3 amino acids: CSVLDREDYGYTF. The CDR3 bases are TGCAGCGTCTTGGACAGGGAAGACTATGGCTACACCTTC.

To note about this clonotype: This may stem from a read error, because a much larger clone lies one nucleotide away. This chain uses TRBV12-3 or TRBV12-4 with TRBJ2-5; weak D call: TRBD1 (5 bases). Trimming took 0 bases from V and 5 from J, leaving 10 bases between them. There are 14 residues in the CDR3. CDR3 sequence: CASSLAQAGETQYF. CDR3 sequence (DNA): TGTGCCAGCAGTTTAGCCCAAGCAGGGGAGACCCAGTACTTC.

This chain links TRBV20-1 with TRBJ1-4; the D is unclear. This CDR3 has 14 residues. The germline gives CDR1 DFQATT, CDR2 SNEGSKA (reference sequence). DNA for the CDR3: TGCAGCGCACCCCTAAACCGGGCGGAAGAAAAACTGTTTTTT. Its translation is CSAPLNRAEEKLFF.

The rearrangement links TRBV10-3 to TRBJ2-7, with unresolved D. The CDR3 length is 14 residues. Trimming shortened V by 6 bases and J by 3 bases, and 15 bases separated the two germline ends. From germline, CDR1 is ENHRY and CDR2 SYGVKD. Here the CDR3 DNA reads TGTGCCATCAGAGCCGACGGGTTTGGCTACGAGCAGTACTTC. This codes for CAIRADGFGYEQYF.

V gene TRBV19 combines with J gene TRBJ1-4; D might be TRBD1 (5 bases). The CDR3 sequence is 15 residues long. V was trimmed by 10 bases and J by 9 bases, leaving 24 bases between them. Germline V gives CDR1 LNHDA, CDR2 SQIVND (reference sequence). CDR3 region: CATQGGAGENQKLFF. The DNA of the CDR3 is TGTGCCACGCAAGGAGGGGCGGGGGAAAATCAAAAACTGTTTTTT.

This clonotype appeared many times. V and J are TRBV13 and TRBJ1-6, with D possibly being TRBD1 (5 bases). Trimming took off 5 bases at V and 9 bases at J, with 14 bases between the two ends. CDR1 PRHDT and CDR2 FYEKMQ come from the germline V gene (reference sequence). The CDR3 is 14 residues long. CDR3 region: CASSRGRGPSPLHF. The DNA of the CDR3 is TGTGCCAGCAGCCGGGGACGGGGACCTTCACCCCTCCACTTT.

This clonotype was counted ten times or more. The chain joins TRBV7-2 to TRBJ1-3, with TRBD1 matching over 8 bases. The CDR3 runs 16 residues. CDR1 is SGHTA and CDR2 is FQGNSA in the germline V gene. With V trimmed by 4 bases and J by 2 bases, 7 bases remained unmatched. Here the CDR3 reads CASSSTGGLTGNTIYF. The CDR3 DNA sequence: TGTGCCAGCAGCTCAACAGGGGGGCTTACTGGAAACACCATATATTTT.

This clonotype was seen at least ten times. The chain combines TRBV7-9 with TRBJ1-2, with D perhaps TRBD1 (5 bases). The CDR3 contains 11 residues. Between the trimmed V and J ends, which lost 2 bases and 8 bases, there was a span of 6 bases. Germline assignment: CDR1 SEHNR and CDR2 FQNEAQ (reference sequence). CDR3 DNA sequence: TGTGCCAGCAGCTTAAGGGACGGCTACACCTTC. Residues: CASSLRDGYTF.